This is a list of T cell receptor beta chains from one sample in a study of T cell changes during pregnancy in multiple sclerosis. The data were produced by immunoSEQ multiplex PCR, yet TCRdb's version contains in-frame clones alone and is incomplete. The table lists 70,000 or so clones, 85% to 95% of them singletons. This material consisted of peripheral blood, taken in the third trimester of pregnancy. These receptors were obtained from a female donor in good health, enrolled as a control in a pregnancy study. Both conserved end residues are part of each CDR3. The D gene is left open where the match is weak. Clone size is stated in some rows and not others, as once, few, many or a class when expanded.

clone size: once; V gene: TRBV6-5; D gene: TRBD2; J gene: TRBJ2-7; CDR3 protein: CASSYGAGGTPYEQYF; CDR3 DNA: TGTGCCAGCAGTTACGGGGCGGGAGGGACTCCCTACGAGCAGTACTTC
clone size: -; V gene: TRBV7-3; D gene: TRBD2; J gene: TRBJ2-3; CDR3 protein: CASSPKPGLAVDTQYF; CDR3 DNA: TGTGCCAGCAGCCCTAAACCGGGACTAGCTGTAGATACGCAGTATTTT
clone size: -; V gene: TRBV7-3; D gene: -; J gene: TRBJ2-7; CDR3 protein: CASSPNCPTVCLLVQYF; CDR3 DNA: TGTGCCAGCAGCCCAAACTGCCCGACAGTATGCCTTCTTGTGCAGTACTTC
clone size: -; V gene: TRBV6-1; D gene: -; J gene: TRBJ2-5; CDR3 protein: CASTQGKETQYF; CDR3 DNA: TGTGCCAGCACACAGGGAAAAGAGACCCAGTACTTC
clone size: once; V gene: TRBV19; D gene: -; J gene: TRBJ1-5; CDR3 protein: CASIIRHPSNQPQHF; CDR3 DNA: TGTGCCAGTATAATCCGACACCCTAGCAATCAGCCCCAGCATTTT
clone size: -; V gene: TRBV4-3; D gene: TRBD2; J gene: TRBJ2-7; CDR3 protein: CASSQGLARPAYEQYF; CDR3 DNA: TGCGCCAGCAGCCAAGGACTAGCCCGACCCGCCTACGAGCAGTACTTC
clone size: -; V gene: TRBV5-4; D gene: -; J gene: TRBJ2-3; CDR3 protein: CASSTLAVDTQYF; CDR3 DNA: TGTGCCAGCAGCACACTGGCGGTAGATACGCAGTATTTT
clone size: -; V gene: TRBV4-1; D gene: -; J gene: TRBJ2-1; CDR3 protein: CASSPSRINSEQFF; CDR3 DNA: TGCGCCAGCAGCCCTTCCAGGATAAACAGCGAGCAGTTCTTC
clone size: -; V gene: TRBV6-5; D gene: -; J gene: TRBJ1-2; CDR3 protein: CASWTVFNYGYTF; CDR3 DNA: TGTGCCAGCTGGACAGTCTTTAACTATGGCTACACCTTC
clone size: -; V gene: TRBV11-3; D gene: -; J gene: TRBJ2-2; CDR3 protein: CASSPTGNTGELFF; CDR3 DNA: TGTGCCAGCAGCCCTACAGGAAACACCGGGGAGCTGTTTTTT
clone size: -; V gene: TRBV6-1; D gene: TRBD1; J gene: TRBJ2-7; CDR3 protein: CASRDYRGREQYF; CDR3 DNA: TGTGCCAGCAGGGACTACAGGGGGCGCGAGCAGTACTTC
clone size: -; V gene: TRBV7-3; D gene: TRBD2; J gene: TRBJ2-1; CDR3 protein: CASSLAGANEQFF; CDR3 DNA: TGTGCCAGCAGCTTGGCGGGAGCTAATGAGCAGTTCTTC
clone size: once; V gene: TRBV7-8; D gene: TRBD1; J gene: TRBJ1-1; CDR3 protein: CASSSTDRGSSEAFF; CDR3 DNA: TGTGCCAGCAGCTCGACGGACAGGGGCTCATCTGAAGCTTTCTTT
clone size: -; V gene: TRBV5-1; D gene: TRBD2; J gene: TRBJ2-5; CDR3 protein: CASSLGPFSGGVQETQYF; CDR3 DNA: TGCGCCAGCAGCTTGGGTCCATTTAGCGGGGGGGTTCAAGAGACCCAGTACTTC